This T cell receptor (beta chain) was recorded in a study of T cells in Graves' hyperthyroidism and ophthalmopathy. This clonotype has a count of ten or more. Graves' hyperthyroidism was deemed stable absent ophthalmopathy progression within 18 months. Patients showing uncontrolled infection, other autoimmune disease, pregnancy or lactation were ineligible. What was amplified from RNA transcripts were TCR beta CDR3 regions. HTBI primers were employed in a first-round RT-PCR of the TCR CDR3. TCRdb used MiXCR to reprocess the multiplex PCR reads, holding one entry per CDR3 protein. This sample has about 840,000 distinct CDR3 sequences, with around 39% found just once. CDR3 length equals 15 residues. V was pared by 1 base and J by 4 bases, with 7 bases of the junction left unmatched. CDR1 SQVTM and CDR2 ANQGSEA come from the germline V gene.

The sample consisted of blood. The sequence came from a man between 18 and 35 years old with Graves' hyperthyroidism. The chain links TRBV29-1 to TRBJ1-1, with 9 bases lining up with TRBD1. The CDR3 sequence is CSVEGGTGSGTEAFF. In DNA form, the CDR3 reads TGCAGCGTTGAAGGAGGGACAGGGAGTGGCACTGAAGCTTTCTTT.